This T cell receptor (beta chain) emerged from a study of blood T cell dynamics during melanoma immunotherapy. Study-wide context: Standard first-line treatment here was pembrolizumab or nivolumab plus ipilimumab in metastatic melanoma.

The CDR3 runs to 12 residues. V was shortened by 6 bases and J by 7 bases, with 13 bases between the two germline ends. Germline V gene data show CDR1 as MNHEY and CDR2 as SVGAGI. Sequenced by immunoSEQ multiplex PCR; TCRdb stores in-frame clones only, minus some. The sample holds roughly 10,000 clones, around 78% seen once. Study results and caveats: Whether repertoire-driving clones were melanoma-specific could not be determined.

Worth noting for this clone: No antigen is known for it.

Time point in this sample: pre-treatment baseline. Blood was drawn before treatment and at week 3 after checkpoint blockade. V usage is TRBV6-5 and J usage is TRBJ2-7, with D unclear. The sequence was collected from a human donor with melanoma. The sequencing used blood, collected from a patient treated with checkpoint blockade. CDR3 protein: CASSTGLGEQYV. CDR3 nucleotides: TGTGCCAGCAGCACCGGGCTTGGAGAGCAGTACGTC.